These 4 T cell receptor beta chains were all obtained from the same sample, sequenced in a study of T cells expressing NK-cell markers. With the 5' RACE reads reprocessed, TCRdb shows one record per CDR3 protein and no DNA. The sample has 550,000 to 600,000 distinct CDR3 sequences, and its top ten clones hold less than 4.5%. The sample was blood T cells: a sorted CD56 or NKG2C T cell subset, CD4+ or CD8+ T cells, or bulk PBMC T cells (not recorded which). The receptor set was obtained from a man younger than 35 in good health.

This chain uses TRBV28 with TRBJ1-3. The CDR3 has 11 amino acids. Germline values: CDR1 MDHEN, CDR2 SYDVKM. The CDR3 sequence: CASTSGNTIYF. Full variable domain (outside the CDR3, taken from reference TRBV28 and TRBJ1-3): DVKVTQSSRYLVKRTGEKVFLECVQDMDHENMFWYRQDPGLGLRLIYFSYDVKMKEKGDIPEGYSVSREKKERFSLILESASTNQTSMYLCASTSGNTIYFGEGSWLTVV.

The CDR3 sequence is CASSLAGTGYSGYTF. The chain uses TRBV5-1 and TRBJ1-2; the TRBD1 assignment by TCRdb is unverifiable without DNA. The CDR3 covers 15 residues. Germline V gives CDR1 SGHRS, CDR2 YFSETQ.

The rearrangement joins TRBV5-1 to TRBJ2-5; TCRdb's D gene call, TRBD1, goes unchecked for lack of DNA. Germline lookup yields CDR1 SGHRS and CDR2 YFSETQ. The CDR3 extends over 14 amino acids. CDR3 sequence: CASSLSAGSETQYF.

The gene calls are TRBV9 and TRBJ2-3; TCRdb returns TRBD1, unconfirmable since there is no DNA. Germline CDR1 and CDR2: SGDLS and YYNGEE. CDR3 length equals 16 residues. CDR3 protein: CASSLPGRLSTDTQYF.